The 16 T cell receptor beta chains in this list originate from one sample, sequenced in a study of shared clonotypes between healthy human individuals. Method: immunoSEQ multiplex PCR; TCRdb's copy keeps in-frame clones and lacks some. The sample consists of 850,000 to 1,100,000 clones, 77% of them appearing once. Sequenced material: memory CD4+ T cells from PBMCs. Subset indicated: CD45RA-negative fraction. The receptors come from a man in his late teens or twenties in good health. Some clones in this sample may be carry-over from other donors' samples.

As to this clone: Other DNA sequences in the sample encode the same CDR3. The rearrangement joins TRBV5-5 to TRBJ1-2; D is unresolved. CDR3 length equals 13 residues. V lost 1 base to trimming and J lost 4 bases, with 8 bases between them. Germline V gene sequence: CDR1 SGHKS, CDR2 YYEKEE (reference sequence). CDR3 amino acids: CASSLRIGYGYTF. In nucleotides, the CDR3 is TGTGCCAGCAGCTTGCGGATCGGCTATGGCTACACCTTC.

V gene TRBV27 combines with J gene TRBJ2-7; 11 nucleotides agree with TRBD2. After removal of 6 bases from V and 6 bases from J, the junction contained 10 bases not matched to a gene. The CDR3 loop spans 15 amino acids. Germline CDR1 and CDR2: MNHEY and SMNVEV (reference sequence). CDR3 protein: CASSSQLAGDGEQYF. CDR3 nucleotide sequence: TGTGCCAGCAGCTCACAACTAGCGGGAGACGGCGAGCAGTACTTC.

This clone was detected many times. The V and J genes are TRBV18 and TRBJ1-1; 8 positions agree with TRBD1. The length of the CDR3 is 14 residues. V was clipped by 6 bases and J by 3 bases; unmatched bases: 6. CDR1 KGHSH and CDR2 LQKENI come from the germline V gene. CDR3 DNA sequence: TGTGCCAGCTCGGGGGCGGGACAGGACACTGAAGCTTTCTTT. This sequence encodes CASSGAGQDTEAFF.

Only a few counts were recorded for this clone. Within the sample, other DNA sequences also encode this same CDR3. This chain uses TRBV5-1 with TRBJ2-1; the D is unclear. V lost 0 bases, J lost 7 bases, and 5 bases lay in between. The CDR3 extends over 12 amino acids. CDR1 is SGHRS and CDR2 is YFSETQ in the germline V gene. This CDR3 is CASSLEGNEQFF. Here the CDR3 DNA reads TGCGCCAGCAGCTTGGAGGGTAATGAGCAGTTCTTC.

In DNA, the CDR3 is TGTGCCAGCAGCTTGCGGGAGGGCACAGATACGCAGTATTTT. Translation gives CASSLREGTDTQYF. The rearrangement uses TRBV11-3 and TRBJ2-3; 8 nucleotides match TRBD2. The V segment lost 3 bases and the J segment 1 base; nucleotides outside the gene matches: 0. The germline V gene has CDR1 SGHNT and CDR2 YENEEA. This CDR3 has 14 residues.

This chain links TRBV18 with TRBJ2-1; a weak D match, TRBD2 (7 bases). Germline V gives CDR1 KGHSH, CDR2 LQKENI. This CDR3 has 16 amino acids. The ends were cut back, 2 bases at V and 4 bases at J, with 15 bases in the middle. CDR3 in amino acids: CASSPIGGAAYNEQFF. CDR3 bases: TGTGCCAGCTCACCAATAGGGGGGGCCGCGTACAATGAGCAGTTCTTC.

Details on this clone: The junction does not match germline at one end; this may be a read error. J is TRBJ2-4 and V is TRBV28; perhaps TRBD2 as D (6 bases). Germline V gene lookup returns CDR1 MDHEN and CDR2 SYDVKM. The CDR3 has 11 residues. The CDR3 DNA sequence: TGTGCCAGCACCGGTATTGGGGCAGGGACTTTC. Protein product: CASTGIGAGTF.

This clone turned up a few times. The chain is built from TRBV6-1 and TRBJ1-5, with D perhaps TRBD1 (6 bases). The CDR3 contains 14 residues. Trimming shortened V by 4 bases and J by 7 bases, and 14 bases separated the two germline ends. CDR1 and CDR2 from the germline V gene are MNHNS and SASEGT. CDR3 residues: CASSAYREGQPQHF. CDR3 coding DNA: TGTGCCAGCAGTGCCTACAGGGAGGGGCAGCCCCAGCATTTT.

CDR3 protein: CASSPPASSYNEQFF. The CDR3 DNA is TGTGCCAGCAGTCCCCCGGCGAGCTCCTACAATGAGCAGTTCTTC. The rearrangement links TRBV25-1 to TRBJ2-1; no firm D call. Trimming took off 5 bases at V and 0 bases at J, with 11 bases between the two ends. This CDR3 region has 15 residues. Germline V CDR1 and CDR2: MGHDK, SYGVNS.

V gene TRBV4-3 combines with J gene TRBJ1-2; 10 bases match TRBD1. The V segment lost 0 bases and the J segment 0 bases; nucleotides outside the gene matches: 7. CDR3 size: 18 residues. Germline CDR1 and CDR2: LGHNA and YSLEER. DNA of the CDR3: TGCGCCAGCAGCCAAGATTGGGGACAGGGGATAGCTAACTATGGCTACACCTTC. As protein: CASSQDWGQGIANYGYTF.

CDR3 nucleotides: TGCAGTGCCCCCGGCACCCACGAGCAGTACTTC. This translates into CSAPGTHEQYF. The genes are TRBV20-1 and TRBJ2-7; no firm D call. V lost 6 bases to trimming and J lost 5 bases, with 11 bases between them. The CDR3 is 11 residues long. In germline, CDR1 is DFQATT, CDR2 SNEGSKA (reference sequence).

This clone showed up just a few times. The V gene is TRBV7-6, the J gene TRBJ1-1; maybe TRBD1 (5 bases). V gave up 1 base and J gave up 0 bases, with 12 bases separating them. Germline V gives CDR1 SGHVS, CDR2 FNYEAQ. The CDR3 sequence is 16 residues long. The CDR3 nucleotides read TGTGCCAGCAGCTTAGACGAAAACAGGATGAACACTGAAGCTTTCTTT. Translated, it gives CASSLDENRMNTEAFF.

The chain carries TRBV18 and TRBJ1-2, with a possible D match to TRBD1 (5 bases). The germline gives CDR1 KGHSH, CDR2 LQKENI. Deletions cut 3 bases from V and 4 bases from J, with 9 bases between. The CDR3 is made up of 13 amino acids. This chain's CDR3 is CASSPGGTYGYTF. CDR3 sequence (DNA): TGTGCCAGCTCACCGGGGGGAACCTATGGCTACACCTTC.

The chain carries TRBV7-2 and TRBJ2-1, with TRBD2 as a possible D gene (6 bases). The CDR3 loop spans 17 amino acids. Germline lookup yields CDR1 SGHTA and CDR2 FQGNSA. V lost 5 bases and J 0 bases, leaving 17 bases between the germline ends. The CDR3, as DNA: TGTGCCAGCAGCGGGCGTGGTAGCGGAAGCTCCTACAATGAGCAGTTCTTC. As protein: CASSGRGSGSSYNEQFF.

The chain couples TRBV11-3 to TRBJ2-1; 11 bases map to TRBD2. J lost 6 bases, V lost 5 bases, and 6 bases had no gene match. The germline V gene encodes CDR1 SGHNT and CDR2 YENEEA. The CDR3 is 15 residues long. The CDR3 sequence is CASSLTSGRFNEQFF. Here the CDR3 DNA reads TGTGCCAGCAGCCTAACTAGCGGGAGATTCAATGAGCAGTTCTTC.

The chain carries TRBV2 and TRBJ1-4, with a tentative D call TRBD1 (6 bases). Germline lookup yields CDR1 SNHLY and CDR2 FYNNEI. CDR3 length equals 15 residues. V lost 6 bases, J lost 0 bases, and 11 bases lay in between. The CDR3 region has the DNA TGTGCCAGCAGGATACAGGGTCCAACTAATGAAAAACTGTTTTTT. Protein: CASRIQGPTNEKLFF.